One and the same sample provided the 9 T cell receptor beta chains below, sequenced in a study of human T cells and chemical hapten exposure. The time point denotes: pre-sensitization, week 0. Treatment indicated: therapeutic diphenylcyclopropenone sensitization with weekly scalp DPC. TCRdb recomputed calls from the RACE reads with MiXCR, one row per CDR3 protein. The data show approximately 320,000 distinct CDR3 sequences, around 5.5% seen once. This material consisted of whole blood, taken in connection with sensitization to the hapten diphenylcyclopropenone (DPC). These receptors were collected from a woman in her late teens or twenties with alopecia areata. Some clones in this sample may be carry-over from other donors' samples.

There are many counts of this clonotype. The genes are TRBV11-1 and TRBJ1-1; D is possibly TRBD1 (5 bases). The CDR3 is 15 residues long. With 0 bases removed from V and 1 base from J, the gap between germline ends came to 9 bases. The germline V gene has CDR1 SGHAT and CDR2 FQDESV (reference sequence). The CDR3 loop reads CASSLAEGPNTEAFF. The CDR3 DNA reads TGTGCCAGCAGCTTAGCGGAGGGGCCGAACACTGAAGCTTTCTTT.

This clonotype was counted between two and nine times. V usage is TRBV15 and J usage is TRBJ1-5, with a weak D call TRBD1 (6 bases). The CDR3 covers 17 residues. Germline V gene lookup returns CDR1 LNHNV and CDR2 YYDKDF (reference sequence). Between the trimmed V and J ends, which lost 0 bases and 4 bases, there was a span of 16 bases. CDR3 residues: CATSRERTVTANQPQHF. Here the CDR3 DNA reads TGTGCCACCAGCAGAGAAAGGACAGTTACCGCGAATCAGCCCCAGCATTTT.

V gene TRBV20-1 combines with J gene TRBJ2-5; 12 bases map to TRBD2. This CDR3 contains 14 residues. Germline V CDR1 and CDR2: DFQATT, SNEGSKA (reference sequence). Trimming took 2 bases from V and 5 from J; bases not matched to a gene: 3. The CDR3 coding sequence is TGCAGTGCTAGACTAGCGGGGGGGCGTGAGACCCAGTACTTC. It codes for CSARLAGGRETQYF.

The chain recombines TRBV28 with TRBJ1-4, with D tentatively TRBD1 (6 bases). This CDR3 spans 12 amino acids. Germline V gene sequence: CDR1 MDHEN, CDR2 SYDVKM. Between the trimmed V and J ends, which lost 10 bases and 2 bases, there was a span of 8 bases. In nucleotides, the CDR3 is TGTGCCACAGGGGCTACTAATGAAAAACTGTTTTTT. Its protein product is CATGATNEKLFF.

Ten or more counts support this clonotype. The rearrangement links TRBV6-2 or TRBV6-3 to TRBJ2-3; a possible D gene is TRBD1 (6 bases). This CDR3 contains 12 residues. Germline V gene data show CDR1 as MNHEY and CDR2 as SVGEGT. The CDR3 DNA is TGTGCGGGGGCCAGCAGCACAGATACGCAGTATTTT. Amino acids: CAGASSTDTQYF.

V is TRBV24-1 and J is TRBJ2-1; a possible D gene is TRBD2 (7 bases). V lost 8 bases, J lost 3 bases, and 16 bases lay in between. Per germline, CDR1 KGHDR and CDR2 SFDVKD. This CDR3 has 15 amino acids. CDR3 sequence (DNA): TGTGCCACCAATAAGGGGGGAGGGGGCTACAATGAGCAGTTCTTC. As protein: CATNKGGGGYNEQFF.

The CDR3 sequence: CASSPVEGAQYQPQHF. The CDR3 nucleotides read TGTGCCAGCTCACCAGTTGAGGGGGCCCAGTATCAGCCCCAGCATTTT. The chain recombines TRBV18 with TRBJ1-5, with TRBD1 identical over 7 bases. Germline CDR1 reads KGHSH; CDR2 reads LQKENI. The CDR3 loop spans 16 amino acids. The trim removed 2 bases at V and 5 bases at J, leaving 9 bases unmatched. Drawing the rest from reference TRBV18 and TRBJ1-5, the complete variable domain is NAGVMQNPRHLVRRRGQEARLRCSPMKGHSHVYWYRQLPEEGLKFMVYLQKENIIDESGMPKERFSAEFPKEGPSILRIQQVVRGDSAAYFCASSPVEGAQYQPQHFGDGTRLSIL.

A few counts support this clonotype. V is TRBV10-3 and J is TRBJ2-1; 9 bases are shared with TRBD1. The CDR3 extends over 15 amino acids. Germline trimming cut 5 bases from V and 6 bases from J; bases unmatched to any gene: 8. Germline values: CDR1 ENHRY, CDR2 SYGVKD. The CDR3 DNA follows: TGTGCCATCAGTTTCTCCGGGACAGGGATCAATGAGCAGTTCTTC. This translates into CAISFSGTGINEQFF.

There are many counts of this clonotype. V and J are TRBV5-1 and TRBJ2-5; 9 bases are a match to TRBD1. Germline V gene sequence: CDR1 SGHRS, CDR2 YFSETQ. The CDR3 contains 14 residues. Trimming removed 4 bases from V and 5 bases from J; junction bases left unmatched: 6. This CDR3 is CASSPTGGMETQYF. The CDR3 nucleotides read TGCGCCAGCAGCCCGACAGGGGGAATGGAGACCCAGTACTTC.